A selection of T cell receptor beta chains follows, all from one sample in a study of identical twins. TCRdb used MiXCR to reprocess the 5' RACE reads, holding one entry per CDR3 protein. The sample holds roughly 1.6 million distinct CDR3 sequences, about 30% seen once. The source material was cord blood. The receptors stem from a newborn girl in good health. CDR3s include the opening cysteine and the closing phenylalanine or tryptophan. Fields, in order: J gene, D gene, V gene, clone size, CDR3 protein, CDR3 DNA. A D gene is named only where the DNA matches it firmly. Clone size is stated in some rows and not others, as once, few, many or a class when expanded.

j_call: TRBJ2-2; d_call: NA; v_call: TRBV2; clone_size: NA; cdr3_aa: CASSEVGWDTNTGELFF; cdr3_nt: TGTGCCAGCAGTGAAGTTGGTTGGGACACGAACACCGGGGAGCTGTTTTTT
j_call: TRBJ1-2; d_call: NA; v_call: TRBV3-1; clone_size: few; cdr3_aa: CASSQSGTTRFGYTF; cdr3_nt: TGTGCCAGCAGCCAGTCCGGCACTACTCGGTTTGGCTACACCTTC
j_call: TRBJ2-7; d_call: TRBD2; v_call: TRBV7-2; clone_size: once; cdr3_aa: CASSLGSSGLYEQYF; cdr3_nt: TGTGCCAGCAGCTTAGGATCTAGCGGCCTCTACGAGCAGTACTTC
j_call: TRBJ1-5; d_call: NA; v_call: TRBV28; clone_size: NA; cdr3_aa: CASSLRTVLQHF; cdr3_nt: TGTGCCAGCAGTTTACGGACAGTTCTCCAGCATTTT
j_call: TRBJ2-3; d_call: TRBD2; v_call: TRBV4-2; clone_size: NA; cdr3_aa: CASSQDPGLAGGGGLDTQYF; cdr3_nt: TGTGCCAGCAGCCAAGACCCTGGACTAGCGGGGGGAGGTGGATTAGATACGCAGTATTTT
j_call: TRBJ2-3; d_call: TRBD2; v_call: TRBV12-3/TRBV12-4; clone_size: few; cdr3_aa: CASRAGTSLAYF; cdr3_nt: TGTGCCAGCAGAGCCGGGACTAGCCTTGCGTATTTT
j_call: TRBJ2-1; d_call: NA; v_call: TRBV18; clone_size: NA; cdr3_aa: CASSPGPPPYNEQFF; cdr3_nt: TGTGCCAGCTCACCGGGACCACCGCCTTACAATGAGCAGTTCTTC
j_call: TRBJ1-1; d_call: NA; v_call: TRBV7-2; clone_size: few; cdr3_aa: CASSSTSGVGTEAFF; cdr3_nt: TGTGCCAGCAGCAGTACATCAGGGGTCGGCACTGAAGCTTTCTTT
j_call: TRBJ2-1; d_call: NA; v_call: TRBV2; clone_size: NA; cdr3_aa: CASNWDGPAEQFF; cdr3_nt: TGTGCCAGCAACTGGGATGGGCCGGCTGAGCAGTTCTTC
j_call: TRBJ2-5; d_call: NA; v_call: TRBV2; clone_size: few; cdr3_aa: CASSEALAQETQYF; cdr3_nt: TGTGCCAGCAGTGAAGCGCTGGCACAAGAGACCCAGTACTTC
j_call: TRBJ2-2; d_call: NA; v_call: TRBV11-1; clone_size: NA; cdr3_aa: CASSFRAGSNTGELFF; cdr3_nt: TGTGCCAGCAGCTTCCGGGCAGGGTCGAACACCGGGGAGCTGTTTTTT
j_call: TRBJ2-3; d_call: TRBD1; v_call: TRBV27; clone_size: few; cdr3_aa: CATRRQGATDTQYF; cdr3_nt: TGTGCCACCAGGAGACAGGGGGCAACAGATACGCAGTATTTT
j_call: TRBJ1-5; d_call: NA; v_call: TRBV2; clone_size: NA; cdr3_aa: CASWAGGNQPQHF; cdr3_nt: TGTGCCAGTTGGGCAGGGGGCAATCAGCCCCAGCATTTT
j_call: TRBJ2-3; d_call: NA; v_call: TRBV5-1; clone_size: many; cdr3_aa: CASSSWTDTQYF; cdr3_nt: TGCGCCAGCAGCTCTTGGACAGATACGCAGTATTTT
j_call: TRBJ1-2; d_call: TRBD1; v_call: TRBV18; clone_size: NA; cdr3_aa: CASSPLVAGGASNYGYTF; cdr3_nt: TGTGCCAGCTCACCACTTGTCGCAGGGGGTGCTTCTAACTATGGCTACACCTTC
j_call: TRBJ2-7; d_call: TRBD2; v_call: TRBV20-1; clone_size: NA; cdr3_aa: CSARDRLAGNPRYSYEQYF; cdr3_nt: TGCAGTGCTAGAGACAGGCTAGCGGGAAATCCCAGGTACTCCTACGAGCAGTACTTC
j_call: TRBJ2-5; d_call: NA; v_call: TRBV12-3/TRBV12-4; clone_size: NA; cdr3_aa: CASSPRTVTQETQYF; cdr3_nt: TGTGCCAGCAGTCCCCGGACAGTAACCCAAGAGACCCAGTACTTC
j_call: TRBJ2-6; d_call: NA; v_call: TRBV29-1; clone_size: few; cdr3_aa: CSVGKTGANVLTF; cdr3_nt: TGCAGCGTTGGGAAAACTGGGGCCAACGTCCTGACTTTC
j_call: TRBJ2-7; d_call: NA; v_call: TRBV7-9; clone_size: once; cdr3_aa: CASSLDVAGRDYEQYF; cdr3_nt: TGTGCCAGCAGCTTAGATGTGGCAGGTCGGGATTACGAGCAGTACTTC
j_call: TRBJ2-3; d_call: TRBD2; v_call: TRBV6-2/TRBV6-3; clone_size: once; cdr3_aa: CATKSGGAPDTQYF; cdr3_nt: TGTGCCACCAAAAGCGGGGGGGCCCCAGATACGCAGTATTTT
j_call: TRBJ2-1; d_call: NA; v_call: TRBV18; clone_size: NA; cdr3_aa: CASSPRLVEGEQFF; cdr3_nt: TGTGCCAGCTCACCACGACTAGTCGAAGGTGAGCAGTTCTTC
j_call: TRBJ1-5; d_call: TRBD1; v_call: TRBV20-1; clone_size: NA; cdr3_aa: CSAFRTGISNQPQHF; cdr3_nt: TGCAGTGCTTTTCGGACAGGGATAAGCAATCAGCCCCAGCATTTT
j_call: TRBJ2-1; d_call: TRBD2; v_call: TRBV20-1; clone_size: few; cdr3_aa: CSATGLTNEQFF; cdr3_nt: TGCAGTGCTACGGGACTAACGAATGAGCAGTTCTTC
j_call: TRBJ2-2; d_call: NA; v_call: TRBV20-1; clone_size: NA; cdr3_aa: CSASRANTGELFF; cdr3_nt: TGCAGTGCTAGTCGGGCGAACACCGGGGAGCTGTTTTTT
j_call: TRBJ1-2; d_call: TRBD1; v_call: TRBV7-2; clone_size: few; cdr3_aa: CASSPRPGQLYGYTF; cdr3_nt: TGTGCCAGCAGCCCCCGTCCGGGACAGCTCTATGGCTACACCTTC
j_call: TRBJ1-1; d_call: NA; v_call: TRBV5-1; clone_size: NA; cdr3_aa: CASSPLQGDTEAFF; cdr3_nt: TGCGCCAGCAGTCCCCTACAGGGTGACACTGAAGCTTTCTTT
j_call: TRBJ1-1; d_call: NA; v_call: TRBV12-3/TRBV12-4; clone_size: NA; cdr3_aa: CASSRTEGTEAFF; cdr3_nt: TGTGCCAGCAGTAGGACGGAGGGCACTGAAGCTTTCTTT
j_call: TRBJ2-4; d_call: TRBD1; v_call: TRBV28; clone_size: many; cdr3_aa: CASSLPYRGIAKNIQYF; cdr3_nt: TGTGCCAGCAGTTTACCATACAGGGGTATAGCCAAAAACATTCAGTACTTC
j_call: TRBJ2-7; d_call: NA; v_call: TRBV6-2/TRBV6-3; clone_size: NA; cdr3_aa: CASSDRRSRYEQYF; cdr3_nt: TGTGCCAGCAGTGACCGACGGTCCCGCTACGAGCAGTACTTC
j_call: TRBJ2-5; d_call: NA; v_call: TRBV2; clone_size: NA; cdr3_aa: CASSTMTSLETQYF; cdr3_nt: TGTGCCAGCAGTACGATGACTAGTCTGGAGACCCAGTACTTC
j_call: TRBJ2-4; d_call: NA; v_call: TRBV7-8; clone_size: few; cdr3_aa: CASSRAAGPKNIQYF; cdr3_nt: TGTGCCAGCAGCCGGGCCGCAGGGCCCAAAAACATTCAGTACTTC
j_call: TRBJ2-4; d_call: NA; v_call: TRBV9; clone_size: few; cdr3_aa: CASSVAGGRRDKNIQYF; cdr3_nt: TGTGCCAGCAGCGTAGCTGGGGGGAGGCGGGACAAAAACATTCAGTACTTC
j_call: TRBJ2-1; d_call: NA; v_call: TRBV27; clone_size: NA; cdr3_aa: CASSLILRTKHFF; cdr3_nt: TGTGCCAGCAGTTTGATCCTCAGGACGAAGCACTTCTTC
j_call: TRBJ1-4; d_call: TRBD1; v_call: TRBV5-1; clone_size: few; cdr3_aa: CASSHGQGTTNEKLFF; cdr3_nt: TGCGCCAGCAGCCACGGACAGGGTACAACTAATGAAAAACTGTTTTTT
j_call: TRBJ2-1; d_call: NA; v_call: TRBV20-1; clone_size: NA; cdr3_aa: CSANGGTTYNEQFF; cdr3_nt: TGCAGTGCTAATGGGGGCACCACCTACAATGAGCAGTTCTTC
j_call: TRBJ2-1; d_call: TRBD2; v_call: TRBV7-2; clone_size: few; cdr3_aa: CASSLVVSGGLSSYNEQFF; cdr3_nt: TGTGCCAGCAGCTTAGTTGTTAGCGGGGGGCTGAGCTCCTACAATGAGCAGTTCTTC
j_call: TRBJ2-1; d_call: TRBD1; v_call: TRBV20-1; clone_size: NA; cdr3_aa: CSARVGGQDPSYNEQFF; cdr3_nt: TGCAGTGCTAGAGTTGGGGGACAGGACCCTTCCTACAATGAGCAGTTCTTC
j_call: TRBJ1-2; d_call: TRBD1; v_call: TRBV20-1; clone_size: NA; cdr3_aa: CSARRTGNDYTF; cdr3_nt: TGCAGTGCTAGGCGGACAGGGAATGACTACACCTTC
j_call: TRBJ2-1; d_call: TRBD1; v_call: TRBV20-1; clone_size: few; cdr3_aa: CSARGPNRGSYNEQFF; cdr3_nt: TGCAGTGCTAGGGGGCCTAACAGGGGCTCCTACAATGAGCAGTTCTTC
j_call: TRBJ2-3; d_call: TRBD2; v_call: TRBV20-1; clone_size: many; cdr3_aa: CSARGLAGTSGDTQYF; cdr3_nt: TGCAGTGCTAGGGGACTAGCGGGCACCTCTGGAGATACGCAGTATTTT
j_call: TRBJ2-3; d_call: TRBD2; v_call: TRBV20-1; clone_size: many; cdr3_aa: CSARAGTSGVPDTQYF; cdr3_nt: TGCAGTGCTAGAGCAGGGACTAGCGGGGTCCCAGATACGCAGTATTTT
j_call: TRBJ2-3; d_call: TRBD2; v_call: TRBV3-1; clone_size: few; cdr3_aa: CASSQRRLAGDTQYF; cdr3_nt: TGTGCCAGCAGCCAAAGGAGACTAGCGGGAGATACGCAGTATTTT
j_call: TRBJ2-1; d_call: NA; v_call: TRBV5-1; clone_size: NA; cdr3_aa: CASSLWGEASYNEQFF; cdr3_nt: TGCGCCAGCAGCTTGTGGGGGGAGGCTTCCTACAATGAGCAGTTCTTC
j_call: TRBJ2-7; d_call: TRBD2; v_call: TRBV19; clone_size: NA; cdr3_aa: CASSILHLAGGYNEQYF; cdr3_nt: TGTGCCAGTAGTATTCTGCACCTAGCGGGAGGATACAATGAGCAGTACTTC
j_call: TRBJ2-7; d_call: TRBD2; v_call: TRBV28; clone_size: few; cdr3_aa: CASKDGRAYEQYF; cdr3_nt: TGTGCCAGCAAGGACGGGAGGGCCTACGAGCAGTACTTC
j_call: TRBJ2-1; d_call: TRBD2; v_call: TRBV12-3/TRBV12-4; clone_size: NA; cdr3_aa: CAIQRGDQEQFF; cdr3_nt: TGTGCCATCCAGCGGGGGGATCAGGAGCAGTTCTTC